This T cell receptor beta chain stems from a study of T cell changes during pregnancy in multiple sclerosis. Method: immunoSEQ multiplex PCR; TCRdb's copy keeps in-frame clones and lacks some. The sample consists of some 80,000 clones, about 95% of them appearing once. Germline V CDR1 and CDR2: LNHNV, YYDKDF (reference sequence). The CDR3 is 14 residues long. Trimming removed 0 bases from V and 8 bases from J; junction bases left unmatched: 6. This clonotype originated in a female donor with multiple sclerosis, enrolled in a pregnancy study. The source was peripheral blood, collected in the second trimester of pregnancy. This chain uses TRBV15 with TRBJ1-2, with 7 bases aligning to TRBD1. CDR3 amino acids: CATSRDSTGYGYTF. The CDR3, as DNA: TGTGCCACCAGCAGAGATTCGACAGGGTACGGCTACACCTTC.